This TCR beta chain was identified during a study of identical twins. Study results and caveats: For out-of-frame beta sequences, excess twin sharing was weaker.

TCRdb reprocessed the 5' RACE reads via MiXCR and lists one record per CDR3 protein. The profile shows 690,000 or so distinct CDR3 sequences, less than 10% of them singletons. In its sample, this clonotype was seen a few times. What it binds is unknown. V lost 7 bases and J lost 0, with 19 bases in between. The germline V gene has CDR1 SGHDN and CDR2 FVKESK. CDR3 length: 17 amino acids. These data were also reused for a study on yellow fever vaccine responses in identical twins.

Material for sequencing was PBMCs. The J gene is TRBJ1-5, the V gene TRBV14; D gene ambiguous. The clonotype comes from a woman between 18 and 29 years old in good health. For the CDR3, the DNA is TGTGCCAGCACCACCGGAGAAGCCTCGGATAGCAATCAGCCCCAGCATTTT. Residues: CASTTGEASDSNQPQHF.